The 28 T cell receptor beta chains listed next were all sequenced from one sample in a study of cytomegalovirus exposure and HLA in healthy donors. Sequenced by immunoSEQ multiplex PCR; TCRdb stores in-frame clones only, minus some. The data show roughly 220,000 clones, with 80% to 95% seen just once and roughly 1% held by the top ten. The specimen was PBMCs. These TCRs come from a woman younger than 30 in good health and CMV-seronegative.

The chain carries TRBV9 and TRBJ2-3; 7 bases are shared with TRBD2. V shed 0 bases and J 1 base; nucleotides not matched to a gene: 8. Germline V gene data show CDR1 as SGDLS and CDR2 as YYNGEE. The CDR3 covers 17 residues. CDR3 in amino acids: CASSVGEGLRGTDTQYF. The CDR3 DNA reads as TGTGCCAGCAGCGTAGGGGAGGGACTGAGGGGCACAGATACGCAGTATTTT.

The chain combines TRBV6-1 with TRBJ1-3; maybe TRBD1 (5 bases). The length of the CDR3 is 15 residues. V was pared by 6 bases and J by 1 base, with 13 bases between. Germline V gene data show CDR1 as MNHNS and CDR2 as SASEGT. The CDR3 here is CASSPTQGSGNTIYF. As DNA, the CDR3 is TGTGCCAGCAGCCCTACTCAGGGTTCTGGAAACACCATATATTTT.

The chain uses TRBV19 and TRBJ2-1; the D is unclear. From germline, CDR1 is LNHDA and CDR2 SQIVND (reference sequence). Trimming took off 5 bases at V and 1 base at J, with 12 bases between the two ends. The CDR3 extends over 15 amino acids. CDR3 in DNA: TGTGCCAGTAGTGTCCACCGAGGTTCCTACAATGAGCAGTTCTTC. Translation gives CASSVHRGSYNEQFF.

With respect to this clone: The junction departs from germline at one end; a sequencing error may be responsible. The V and J genes are TRBV5-1 and TRBJ2-7; 9 bases line up with TRBD1. The length of the CDR3 is 15 residues. CDR1 and CDR2 from the germline V gene are SGHRS and YFSETQ. CDR3 sequence: CASSLVGQGSSEQYF. As DNA, the CDR3 is TGCGCCAGCAGCTTGGTGGGACAGGGTTCCTCCGAGCAGTACTTC. The full variable domain, completed using reference TRBV5-1 and TRBJ2-7, is KAGVTQTPRYLIKTRGQQVTLSCSPISGHRSVSWYQQTPGQGLQFLFEYFSETQRNKGNFPGRFSGRQFSNSRSEMNVSTLELGDSALYLCASSLVGQGSSEQYFGPGTRLTVT.

The chain uses TRBV30 and TRBJ1-1; a possible D gene is TRBD1 (5 bases). V lost 5 bases, J lost 5 bases, and 18 bases lay in between. Germline values: CDR1 GTSNPN, CDR2 SVGIG (reference sequence). The CDR3 consists of 14 residues. The CDR3: CAWGDGRRRTEAFF. The CDR3, as DNA: TGTGCCTGGGGGGACGGGAGGAGGCGAACTGAAGCTTTCTTT.

The chain couples TRBV29-1 to TRBJ2-1, with a tentative D call TRBD1 (6 bases). The CDR3 covers 12 residues. V lost 4 bases to trimming and J lost 6 bases, with 10 bases between them. Germline V gene sequence: CDR1 SQVTM, CDR2 ANQGSEA. The CDR3 nucleotides are TGCAGCGTTGCCAGGGGTGGCAATGAGCAGTTCTTC. It codes for CSVARGGNEQFF.

The rearrangement joins TRBV10-3 to TRBJ2-2, with TRBD1 identical over 7 bases. Per the germline V gene, CDR1 is ENHRY and CDR2 is SYGVKD. Unmatched junction bases numbered 7, after V lost 7 bases and J lost 2 bases. CDR3 length: 15 residues. The CDR3 is CAINRGYPNTGELFF. The CDR3 coding sequence is TGTGCCATCAACAGGGGCTATCCTAACACCGGGGAGCTGTTTTTT.

This clone was detected once. The CDR3 loop is CAWSRYRSEGVAFF. The CDR3 nucleotides read TGTGCCTGGAGTAGGTACCGGAGCGAAGGCGTAGCTTTCTTT. The gene calls are TRBV30 and TRBJ1-1; no definite D call. From germline, CDR1 is GTSNPN and CDR2 SVGIG (reference sequence). Trimming cost V 2 bases and J 10 bases, with 20 bases left between them. The CDR3 has 14 residues.

The V gene is TRBV29-1, the J gene TRBJ2-1; 7 bases are a match to TRBD2. V lost 4 bases to trimming and J lost 5 bases; unmatched junction nucleotides: 5. The germline gives CDR1 SQVTM, CDR2 ANQGSEA. This CDR3 spans 13 amino acids. The CDR3 region is CSVGTSANNEQFF. CDR3 bases: TGCAGCGTTGGTACTAGCGCTAACAATGAGCAGTTCTTC.

The V call is TRBV27, the J call TRBJ2-2; 7 bases map to TRBD2. Germline V gives CDR1 MNHEY, CDR2 SMNVEV (reference sequence). Unmatched junction bases numbered 2, after V lost 3 bases and J lost 1 base. This CDR3 spans 15 amino acids. CDR3 loop: CASSFVAGNTGELFF. The CDR3 DNA follows: TGTGCCAGCAGTTTTGTAGCGGGGAACACCGGGGAGCTGTTTTTT.

This chain connects TRBV9 to TRBJ1-5; D ambiguous. The length of the CDR3 is 16 residues. Germline V gene data show CDR1 as SGDLS and CDR2 as YYNGEE. V gave up 2 bases and J gave up 1 base, with 13 bases separating them. The CDR3 coding sequence is TGTGCCAGCAGCGTCGATGGGTTGGAGAGCAATCAGCCCCAGCATTTT. As protein: CASSVDGLESNQPQHF.

CDR3: CASSGDRGTSSEQFF. CDR3 in DNA: TGCGCCAGCAGCGGAGACAGGGGTACGTCTAGTGAGCAGTTCTTC. The gene calls are TRBV5-1 and TRBJ2-1; 8 bases match TRBD1. The CDR3 contains 15 residues. The J segment lost 9 bases and the V segment lost 4 bases, leaving 12 bases of the junction unmatched. The germline CDR1 and CDR2 sequences are SGHRS and YFSETQ.

This clone appeared once. The chain joins TRBV18 to TRBJ1-3; 7 positions agree with TRBD1. The CDR3 runs to 14 residues. The V segment lost 2 bases and the J segment 7 bases; nucleotides outside the gene matches: 5. Germline-derived CDR1 and CDR2 are KGHSH and LQKENI. The CDR3 is CASSPRGQLNTIYF. CDR3 sequence (DNA): TGTGCCAGCTCACCAAGGGGACAGCTTAACACCATATATTTT.

The chain is built from TRBV9 and TRBJ2-7, with a possible D match to TRBD1 (6 bases). V lost 3 bases and J 0 bases, leaving 25 bases between the germline ends. The CDR3 sequence is 19 residues long. CDR1 and CDR2 from the germline V gene are SGDLS and YYNGEE. The CDR3, as DNA: TGTGCCAGCAGCGCCTCACCCCGTCCGGGACACCATTACTCCTACGAGCAGTACTTC. It yields the protein CASSASPRPGHHYSYEQYF.

The genes are TRBV6-5 and TRBJ1-2; 9 nucleotides align to TRBD1. The CDR3 is 16 residues long. V was clipped by 0 bases and J by 7 bases; unmatched bases: 9. Germline values: CDR1 MNHEY, CDR2 SVGAGI. The CDR3 DNA reads TGTGCCAGCAGTTACTCTTTTCCGACAGGGGGGGGTGGCTACACCTTC. This codes for CASSYSFPTGGGGYTF.

The rearrangement joins TRBV18 to TRBJ2-7, with D maybe TRBD2 (5 bases). Germline V gives CDR1 KGHSH, CDR2 LQKENI. V gave up 8 bases and J gave up 7 bases, with 21 bases separating them. This CDR3 comprises 14 residues. The CDR3 DNA reads as TGTGCCAGCCTCCGAGTGGAGGAGTCGGGGGAGCAGTACTTC. It encodes CASLRVEESGEQYF.

The CDR3 reads CASSLTGQDNSPLHF. The CDR3 DNA sequence: TGTGCCAGCAGTCTAACAGGGCAGGATAATTCACCCCTCCACTTT. This chain uses TRBV6-4 with TRBJ1-6; D is possibly TRBD1 (6 bases). The germline V gene encodes CDR1 MRHNA and CDR2 SNTAGT. The CDR3 extends over 15 amino acids. V lost 5 bases and J 5 bases, leaving 13 bases between the germline ends.

The rearrangement joins TRBV7-8 to TRBJ1-6; 7 bases line up with TRBD1. The junction had 5 bases not matched to a gene; V was cut back by 0 bases and J by 0 bases. The CDR3 runs 18 residues. Germline V gene data show CDR1 as SGHVS and CDR2 as FQNEAQ. The CDR3, as DNA: TGTGCCAGCAGCTTAGCGCGAGGGGGCAGCTCCTATAATTCACCCCTCCACTTT. Protein sequence: CASSLARGGSSYNSPLHF. The variable domain in full, completed from reference TRBV7-8 and TRBJ1-6, reads GAGVSQSPRYKVAKRGQDVALRCDPISGHVSLFWYQQALGQGPEFLTYFQNEAQLDKSGLPSDRFFAERPEGSVSTLKIQRTQQEDSAVYLCASSLARGGSSYNSPLHFGNGTRLTVT.

V usage is TRBV9 and J usage is TRBJ2-5; the D gene is possibly TRBD2 (7 bases). Germline V gene data show CDR1 as SGDLS and CDR2 as YYNGEE. CDR3 length: 15 residues. The V end was cut by 3 bases, the J end by 4 bases, with 16 bases between. CDR3 loop: CASSAGGRDRETQYF. The CDR3 DNA reads as TGTGCCAGCAGCGCGGGGGGCAGGGACCGAGAGACCCAGTACTTC.

This clone was seen only a few times. The gene calls are TRBV11-2 and TRBJ2-7; 7 bases are shared with TRBD1. The CDR3 loop spans 15 amino acids. The germline V gene has CDR1 SGHAT and CDR2 FQNNGV. After removal of 2 bases from V and 1 base from J, the junction contained 5 bases not matched to a gene. CDR3 amino acids: CASSLNRGPSYEQYF. The CDR3 DNA reads as TGTGCCAGCAGCTTAAACAGGGGCCCATCCTACGAGCAGTACTTC. Together with reference TRBV11-2 and TRBJ2-7, the CDR3 gives the full variable domain: EAGVAQSPRYKIIEKRQSVAFWCNPISGHATLYWYQQILGQGPKLLIQFQNNGVVDDSQLPKDRFSAERLKGVDSTLKIQPAKLEDSAVYLCASSLNRGPSYEQYFGPGTRLTVT.

V gene TRBV7-3 combines with J gene TRBJ1-2; 8 nucleotides align to TRBD1. This CDR3 is built from 14 residues. The germline CDR1 and CDR2 sequences are SGHTA and FQGTGA. After removal of 2 bases from V and 4 bases from J, the junction contained 3 bases not matched to a gene. The CDR3: CASSLDRGGYGYTF. The DNA of the CDR3 is TGTGCCAGCAGCTTAGACAGGGGCGGCTATGGCTACACCTTC.

V usage is TRBV4-2 and J usage is TRBJ1-4; 7 bases agree with TRBD1. The CDR3 runs to 16 residues. Losses at the gene ends were 2 bases for V and 4 bases for J; bases not matched to a gene: 7. From germline, CDR1 is LGHNA and CDR2 YNFKEQ. The CDR3 DNA sequence: TGTGCCAGCAGCCAATTTGGACAGGAGGTTAATGAAAAACTGTTTTTT. This sequence encodes CASSQFGQEVNEKLFF.

V and J are TRBV28 and TRBJ2-5; D possibly corresponds to TRBD1 (6 bases). V gave up 5 bases and J gave up 5 bases, with 15 bases separating them. The CDR3 length is 14 residues. Germline V gene data show CDR1 as MDHEN and CDR2 as SYDVKM. The CDR3 coding sequence is TGTGCCAGCAGTCTAAGGGACATTCGGGAGACCCAGTACTTC. Its protein is CASSLRDIRETQYF.

The gene calls are TRBV5-1 and TRBJ2-1, with 7 bases identical to TRBD2. There are 15 residues in the CDR3. Germline V gives CDR1 SGHRS, CDR2 YFSETQ. With V trimmed by 5 bases and J by 5 bases, 10 bases remained unmatched. CDR3 region: CASSPEASGHNEQFF. DNA of the CDR3: TGCGCCAGCAGTCCGGAGGCTAGCGGACACAATGAGCAGTTCTTC.

Remarks on this clone: One end of the junction does not line up with germline, which may come from a read error. The chain is built from TRBV7-7 and TRBJ1-4; TRBD1 matches 9 bases. The CDR3 covers 14 residues. Germline V CDR1 and CDR2: SSHAT, FNYEAQ (reference sequence). CDR3 nucleotides: TGTGCTAGCAGCTTAGGGGGACAGGGTGAAAAACTGTTTTTT. Its translation is CASSLGGQGEKLFF.

This clone was detected once. This rearrangement joins TRBV29-1 to TRBJ1-3; D may be TRBD1 (5 bases). This CDR3 contains 13 residues. CDR1 is SQVTM, CDR2 ANQGSEA, per germline. The V and J ends lost 4 bases and 2 bases respectively, with 9 bases between them. The CDR3 coding sequence is TGCAGCGTTGGGGGGGTGGCTGGAAACACCATATATTTT. It specifies CSVGGVAGNTIYF.

This sequence joins TRBV18 and TRBJ2-7; 9 nucleotides agree with TRBD1. Germline-derived CDR1 and CDR2 are KGHSH and LQKENI. V dropped 3 bases and J dropped 3; count of bases not matched to a gene: 6. This CDR3 is 15 amino acids long. The CDR3 DNA sequence: TGTGCCAGCTCACCTTTCACGGGACAGGGCTACGAGCAGTACTTC. Protein product: CASSPFTGQGYEQYF.

The chain is built from TRBV28 and TRBJ1-5, with D hard to call. The CDR3 is 13 residues long. The ends were cut back, 2 bases at V and 5 bases at J, with 7 bases in the middle. CDR1 and CDR2 (germline): MDHEN, SYDVKM. This chain's CDR3 is CASSLTMDQPQHF. CDR3 coding DNA: TGTGCCAGCAGTTTAACAATGGATCAGCCCCAGCATTTT.